The 24 T cell receptor beta chains given below trace back to one sample, sequenced in a study of tissue T cells after allogeneic stem cell transplantation. Data came from immunoSEQ multiplex PCR; TCRdb stores just in-frame clones and leaves some out. The table has about 22,000 clones, roughly three quarters seen once. Input material: blood. These receptors came from a female BALB/c mouse in good health. Strain haplotype at MHC: H2-d.

Concerning this clone itself: Just one base apart from a much larger clone, this may be a read error. Genes here carry mouse names. The read ends 1 residue shy of where the CDR3 ends; the end is completed using the germline J gene. At the DNA level, this CDR3 is encoded by other sequences in the same sample as well. The chain recombines TRBV13-2 with TRBJ1-3; unclear D gene. The germline V gene encodes CDR1 NNHNN and CDR2 SYGAGS (reference sequence). Trimming left V 2 bases short and J 0 bases short, with 3 bases between. The CDR3 spans 13 residues. CDR3 residues: CASGDNSGNTLYF. CDR3 bases read: TGTGCCAGCGGTGACAATTCTGGAAATACGCTCTAT.

Regarding this clone: The genes and germline here are from mouse. Different DNA sequences within this sample yield the same CDR3. The covered CDR3 bases are TGTGCTAGCAGGGACGGAAATTCTGGAAATACGCTCTAT. This sequence encodes CASRDGNSGNTLY. The complete CDR3 reads CASRDGNSGNTLYF. This sequence joins TRBV29 and TRBJ1-3; no definite D call. The CDR3 goes on 1 residue after the read ends, and that part is filled in from the germline J gene. From germline, CDR1 is MSHET and CDR2 SYDVDS. CDR3 length: 14 amino acids. V was shortened by 6 bases and J by 0 bases, with 9 bases between the two germline ends. Using reference TRBV29 and TRBJ1-3 for the parts outside the CDR3, the full variable domain is DMKVTQMPRYLIKRMGENVLLECGQDMSHETMYWYRQDPGLGLQLIYISYDVDSNSEGDIPKGYRVSRKKREHFSLILDSAKTNQTSVYFCASRDGNSGNTLYFGEGSRLIVV.

Remarks on this clone: Gene names denote mouse genes. From the germline J gene comes the end of the CDR3, since the read stops 1 residue before it. This chain joins TRBV20 and TRBJ1-3; 7 nucleotides match TRBD1. Germline CDR1 GFQATS, CDR2 STVNSAI. This CDR3 is built from 13 residues. The V segment lost 3 bases and the J segment 3 bases; nucleotides outside the gene matches: 2. This chain's CDR3 is CGARDRVGNTLYF. The CDR3 DNA, read in part, is TGTGGTGCTAGAGACAGGGTTGGAAATACGCTCTAT.

The sample holds one count of this clone. Gene names are mouse gene names. The DNA ends 1 residue before the CDR3 does, and the rest of the CDR3 is filled in from the germline J gene. The chain carries TRBV13-3 and TRBJ1-6; 8 nucleotides align to TRBD1. TRBJ1-6 is known as an ORF, though its function is uncertain. V shed 0 bases and J 3 bases; nucleotides not matched to a gene: 2. This CDR3 has 16 amino acids. Germline CDR1 is NNHDY and CDR2 is SYVADS. This chain's CDR3 is CASSDGTGIYNSPLYF. The CDR3 bases that were read are TGTGCCAGCAGTGATGGGACAGGGATCTATAATTCGCCCCTCTAC.

As to this clone: Gene and germline names: mouse. Incomplete CDR3 DNA: TGTGCCAGCAGTGATTCAGGGAGGAACTCCGACTACACC. Its translation: CASSDSGRNSDYT. The complete CDR3 reads CASSDSGRNSDYTF. The chain recombines TRBV13-3 with TRBJ1-2; a possible D gene is TRBD1 (5 bases). The read falls 1 residue short of the CDR3 end, and the missing part is taken from the germline J gene. From germline, CDR1 is NNHDY and CDR2 SYVADS. The CDR3 consists of 14 residues. The V gene lost 1 base and the J gene lost 2 bases, with 9 bases spanning the gap.

This clone was counted between two and nine times. Gene labels here are mouse ones. The read ends 1 residue before the CDR3 terminus; that terminus is restored from the germline J gene. The chain couples TRBV2 to TRBJ2-3; TRBD2 agrees at 11 bases. Trimming at V came to 5 bases and at J to 0 bases, leaving 4 bases not matched to a gene. Germline values: CDR1 LGHNA, CDR2 YSYQKL. The CDR3 is made up of 16 amino acids. The CDR3 sequence is CASSEGLGVSAETLYF. The sequenced CDR3 bases are TGTGCCAGCAGCGAGGGACTGGGGGTTAGTGCAGAAACGCTGTAT.

With respect to this clone: Here the gene names and germline are mouse. The observed sequence ends 1 residue before the CDR3 terminus, with the missing tail filled in from the germline J gene. The chain employs TRBV24 and TRBJ2-5; D could derive from TRBD1 or TRBD2 (6 bases each). V was pared by 2 bases and J by 2 bases, with 8 bases between. There are 14 residues in the CDR3. In germline, CDR1 is KGHTA, CDR2 FRNEEI. The CDR3: CASSLEGGQDTQYF. CDR3 bases read: TGTGCCAGCAGTCTGGAGGGGGGCCAAGACACCCAGTAC.

As regards this clone: Mouse names are used for the genes. The missing CDR3 end, 1 residue past where the read stops, is filled in from the germline J gene. This chain joins TRBV19 and TRBJ2-2; D might be TRBD1 (6 bases). The CDR3 is made up of 14 amino acids. V was shortened by 6 bases and J by 0 bases, with 9 bases between the two germline ends. Germline V gene lookup returns CDR1 FNHDT and CDR2 SITEND (reference sequence). The CDR3 loop is CASNQGSNTGQLYF. Partial CDR3 DNA: TGTGCCAGCAACCAGGGGTCAAACACCGGGCAGCTCTAC.

In its sample, this clone was seen once. Gene names denote mouse genes. The CDR3 extends 1 residue past the end of the read, so its final part is completed from the germline J gene. This chain uses TRBV31 with TRBJ2-2; 11 nucleotides match TRBD1. The ends lost 3 bases at V and 4 bases at J; junction bases unmatched: 4. There are 15 residues in the CDR3. Germline CDR1 is GKSSPN and CDR2 is SITVG. The DNA read from the CDR3 is TGTGCCTGGAGGTGGACAGGGGGCGGCACCGGGCAGCTCTAC. This codes for CAWRWTGGGTGQLY. In full, the CDR3 is CAWRWTGGGTGQLYF. Supplemented by reference TRBV31 and TRBJ2-2, the full variable domain reads AQTIHQWPVAEIKAVGSPLSLGCTIKGKSSPNLYWYWQATGGTLQQLFYSITVGQVESVVQLNLSASRPKDDQFILSTEKLLLSHSGFYLCAWRWTGGGTGQLYFGEGSKLTVL.

Remarks on this clone: These gene names are mouse names. CDR3 DNA (partial): TGTGCCAGCAGCCGTCAGCCGGGACAGGGCTATAATTCGCCCCTCTAC. Encoded protein: CASSRQPGQGYNSPLY. The CDR3, in full, reads CASSRQPGQGYNSPLYF. The chain couples TRBV5 to TRBJ1-6; 9 bases are a match to TRBD1. The CDR3 is cut off 1 residue early in the read; its end comes from the germline J gene. TRBJ1-6 is labeled an ORF, and its function is uncertain. The germline CDR1 and CDR2 sequences are LGHNA and YNLKQL (reference sequence). The V and J ends lost 4 bases and 3 bases, in that order; junction bases with no gene match: 7. There are 17 residues in the CDR3.

About this clone itself: Gene names are mouse gene names. The read ends 1 residue early relative to the CDR3; the germline J gene fills the gap. The chain joins TRBV4 to TRBJ1-6; D is uncertain. TRBJ1-6 is assigned to the ORF class and has an uncertain function. The CDR3 consists of 13 residues. The germline V gene has CDR1 LGHDT and CDR2 YNNKQL (reference sequence). Between the trimmed V and J ends, which lost 3 bases and 0 bases, there was a span of 0 bases. CDR3 bases read: TGTGCCAGCAGCTATTCCTATAATTCGCCCCTCTAC. Its protein is CASSYSYNSPLY. The full CDR3 protein reads CASSYSYNSPLYF.

The sample holds a few counts of this clone. Gene names and germline match the mouse. The read falls 1 residue short of the CDR3 end, and the missing part is taken from the germline J gene. The V and J genes are TRBV17 and TRBJ1-1, with D tentatively TRBD1 (6 bases). V dropped 0 bases and J dropped 4 bases, with 9 bases sitting between them. Germline CDR1 and CDR2: MNHDT and YYDKIL. The CDR3 length is 14 residues. CDR3 protein: CASSREGAGTEVFF. The DNA read from the CDR3 is TGTGCTAGCAGTAGAGAGGGGGCCGGCACAGAAGTCTTC.

To note about this clone: Gene names refer to mouse genes. Read sequence stops 1 residue before the CDR3 end, and the germline J gene provides the missing end. The rearrangement joins TRBV19 to TRBJ2-5; D not certain. The germline V gene has CDR1 FNHDT and CDR2 SITEND (reference sequence). V lost 5 bases, J lost 0 bases, and 10 bases lay in between. CDR3 length: 14 amino acids. CDR3 amino acids: CASSPTTNQDTQYF. Partial CDR3 DNA: TGTGCCAGCAGCCCTACGACAAACCAAGACACCCAGTAC.

This clone was recorded a few times. Gene names and germline refer to mouse. The sequenced fragment ends 1 residue before the CDR3 boundary, so the rest is inferred from the germline J gene. The rearrangement uses TRBV4 and TRBJ1-3; D gene uncertain. The V end was cut by 4 bases, the J end by 0 bases, with 4 bases between. The CDR3 consists of 13 residues. Looked up from germline, CDR1 is LGHDT and CDR2 is YNNKQL (reference sequence). Partial CDR3 DNA: TGTGCCAGCAGCTTTAATTCTGGAAATACGCTCTAT. Translating gives CASSFNSGNTLY. The CDR3, in full, reads CASSFNSGNTLYF.

About this clone: Gene names are the mouse ones. The read stops 1 residue short of the end of the CDR3; the missing end is completed from the germline J gene. The chain carries TRBV31 and TRBJ2-7; 10 bases line up with TRBD1. Germline V gives CDR1 GKSSPN, CDR2 SITVG. With 3 bases clipped from V and 3 bases from J, the junction kept 8 bases outside the gene matches. The CDR3 runs to 15 residues. This CDR3 reads CAWRNRDRGLYEQYF. The covered CDR3 bases are TGTGCCTGGAGAAATCGGGACAGGGGTCTCTATGAACAGTAC.

With regard to this clone: The gene symbols are mouse symbols. The sequenced fragment ends 1 residue before the CDR3 boundary, so the rest is inferred from the germline J gene. This chain uses TRBV13-2 with TRBJ1-1; D might be TRBD1 (5 bases). Germline CDR1 and CDR2: NNHNN and SYGAGS (reference sequence). Trimming took off 6 bases at V and 5 bases at J, with 5 bases between the two ends. The CDR3 covers 10 residues. The covered CDR3 bases are TGTGCCAGCGCAGGGACAGAAGTCTTC. The encoded protein is CASAGTEVF. From start to end, the CDR3 is CASAGTEVFF.

In the case of this clone: Here the gene names and germline are mouse. The read terminates 1 residue ahead of where the CDR3 ends, so the germline J gene completes it. The chain is built from TRBV24 and TRBJ1-3, with unresolved D. Per the germline V gene, CDR1 is KGHTA and CDR2 is FRNEEI. Between the trimmed V and J ends, which lost 0 bases and 0 bases, there was a span of 3 bases. The CDR3 totals 14 residues. CDR3 residues: CASSLYNSGNTLYF. The part of the CDR3 DNA that was read is TGTGCCAGCAGTCTGTATAATTCTGGAAATACGCTCTAT.

Turning to this clone: Gene labels here are mouse ones. The CDR3 end lies 1 residue beyond the end of the read and is filled in from the germline J gene. The V call is TRBV29, the J call TRBJ2-3; 7 bases agree with TRBD1. The CDR3 contains 17 residues. Trimming took 2 bases from V and 0 from J; bases not matched to a gene: 8. The germline gives CDR1 MSHET, CDR2 SYDVDS. The CDR3 loop is CASSLGPGTASAETLYF. The sequenced part of the CDR3 DNA is TGTGCTAGCAGTTTAGGCCCCGGGACAGCTAGTGCAGAAACGCTGTAT. Full variable domain (rest looked up from reference TRBV29 and TRBJ2-3): DMKVTQMPRYLIKRMGENVLLECGQDMSHETMYWYRQDPGLGLQLIYISYDVDSNSEGDIPKGYRVSRKKREHFSLILDSAKTNQTSVYFCASSLGPGTASAETLYFGSGTRLTVL.

Details on this clone: Each gene name is a mouse one. The observed sequence ends 1 residue before the CDR3 terminus, with the missing tail filled in from the germline J gene. This chain links TRBV3 with TRBJ2-5; 11 bases agree with TRBD2. This CDR3 is built from 15 residues. V shed 5 bases, J shed 1 base, and the junction held 2 bases outside the gene matches. Germline loops: CDR1 SNHLY, CDR2 FYNGKV (reference sequence). The CDR3 is CASSLDWGDQDTQYF. The sequenced CDR3 bases are TGTGCCAGCAGCCTGGACTGGGGGGACCAAGACACCCAGTAC. Combining the CDR3 with reference TRBV3 and TRBJ2-5 gives the whole variable domain GPKVLQIPSHQIIDMGQMVTLNCDPVSNHLYFYWYKQILGQQMEFLVNFYNGKVMEKSKLFKDQFSVERPDGSYFTLKIQPTALEDSAVYFCASSLDWGDQDTQYFGPGTRLLVL.

Turning to this clone: Gene names refer to mouse genes. Read data end 1 residue before the CDR3 end; the end is taken from the germline J gene. The chain is built from TRBV4 and TRBJ2-7; D gene ambiguous. Germline loops: CDR1 LGHDT, CDR2 YNNKQL (reference sequence). The CDR3 consists of 10 residues. V lost 5 bases and J 7 bases, leaving 6 bases between the germline ends. The covered CDR3 bases are TGTGCCAGCAGCAAGACAGAACAGTAC. This sequence encodes CASSKTEQY. The complete CDR3 protein is CASSKTEQYF.

A remark on this clone: The gene names here belong to mouse. The CDR3 goes on 1 residue after the read ends, and that part is filled in from the germline J gene. J is TRBJ2-2 and V is TRBV13-2; D unclear. Germline CDR1 is NNHNN and CDR2 is SYGAGS (reference sequence). The V end lost 0 bases, the J end lost 0 bases, and 6 bases lay between the germline ends. There are 15 residues in the CDR3. The CDR3 DNA, read in part, is TGTGCCAGCGGTGATGCTTCTGCAAACACCGGGCAGCTCTAC. Its translation: CASGDASANTGQLY. The whole CDR3 sequence reads CASGDASANTGQLYF.

Turning to this clone: Mouse gene names apply. The CDR3 end lies 1 residue beyond the end of the read and is filled in from the germline J gene. The V and J genes are TRBV29 and TRBJ1-4; the D gene is possibly TRBD1 (5 bases). Per germline, CDR1 MSHET and CDR2 SYDVDS. Deletions cut 2 bases from V and 0 bases from J, with 7 bases between. CDR3 size: 15 residues. CDR3 region: CASSLGGISNERLFF. The sequenced part of the CDR3 DNA is TGTGCTAGCAGTTTAGGGGGAATTTCCAACGAAAGATTATTT.

Remarks on this clone: Gene names denote mouse genes. The read stops 1 residue short of the end of the CDR3; the missing end is completed from the germline J gene. The chain joins TRBV19 to TRBJ2-5, with TRBD2 identical over 8 bases. CDR1 is FNHDT and CDR2 is SITEND in the germline V gene (reference sequence). Trimming took 2 bases from V and 3 from J; bases not matched to a gene: 2. CDR3 length: 14 amino acids. This chain's CDR3 is CASSIDWGQDTQYF. The CDR3 bases that were read are TGTGCCAGCAGTATTGACTGGGGACAAGACACCCAGTAC.

Remarks on this clone: Mouse germline and gene names are used. The read finishes 1 residue shy of the CDR3 end, and the germline J gene is used to complete it. The chain is built from TRBV13-2 and TRBJ2-7, with D perhaps TRBD2 (6 bases). Trimming left V 5 bases short and J 0 bases short, with 12 bases between. This CDR3 region has 14 residues. Germline CDR1 is NNHNN and CDR2 is SYGAGS (reference sequence). Incomplete CDR3 DNA: TGTGCCAGCGGGACCGGGACTTTCTCCTATGAACAGTAC. Translation: CASGTGTFSYEQY. The complete CDR3 sequence is CASGTGTFSYEQYF.